Presented here are 19 T cell receptor beta chains from one specimen sequenced in a study of T-cell reconstitution after alpha-beta-depleted transplantation in children. Unique molecular identifiers were built into the TCRbeta library. TCRdb analysed the PCR reads with MiXCR anew, one entry per CDR3 protein. The sample includes hundreds of thousands of distinct CDR3 sequences, approximately 15% seen only once; the top ten take around 45%. The sample consisted of PBMCs, mostly from graft donor cells, taken 360 days after TCRalphabeta/CD19-depleted stem cell transplant. These receptors all stem from a male patient aged 2-15 years who had a stem cell transplant for acute lymphoblastic leukemia, so the T cells may come from the graft donor.

This clonotype was detected only a few times. The chain has TRBV5-1 and TRBJ1-2, with D maybe TRBD1 (6 bases). V was pared by 0 bases and J by 1 base, with 10 bases between. The germline gives CDR1 SGHRS, CDR2 YFSETQ. The CDR3 has 15 amino acids. Written as DNA, the CDR3 is TGCGCCAGCAGCTTGGCCAACAGGGTTAACTATGGCTACACCTTC. This gives the protein CASSLANRVNYGYTF.

This clonotype came up a few times. CDR3 DNA: TGCAGCGTTGAATCCCGGGACAGGGGTGGCTACACCTTC. Translated: CSVESRDRGGYTF. The V call is TRBV29-1, the J call TRBJ1-2; 10 bases match TRBD1. Unmatched junction bases numbered 4, after V lost 2 bases and J lost 7 bases. From germline, CDR1 is SQVTM and CDR2 ANQGSEA. The CDR3 length is 13 residues. Full variable domain (remainder filled in from reference TRBV29-1 and TRBJ1-2): SAVISQKPSRDICQRGTSLTIQCQVDSQVTMMFWYRQQPGQSLTLIATANQGSEATYESGFVIDKFPISRPNLTFSTLTVSNMSPEDSSIYLCSVESRDRGGYTFGSGTRLTVV.

The V and J genes are TRBV7-2 and TRBJ2-3, with 8 bases fitting TRBD2. CDR1 is SGHTA and CDR2 is FQGNSA in the germline V gene. The CDR3 runs 16 residues. J lost 4 bases, V lost 2 bases, and 8 bases had no gene match. The CDR3 bases are TGTGCCAGCAGCTTACTCCGGGACGGGGGGGCAGATACGCAGTATTTT. Translating it yields CASSLLRDGGADTQYF.

This clonotype appeared once. Given a much more abundant clone one base away, this may be a read error. This sequence joins TRBV3-1 and TRBJ2-7; D ambiguous. The CDR3 covers 13 residues. The V end was cut by 6 bases, the J end by 1 base, with 10 bases between. Germline CDR1 reads LGHDT; CDR2 reads YNNKEL (reference sequence). CDR3 sequence (DNA): TGTGCCAGCAGTCCGTCACCATCCTACGAGCAGTACTTC. Amino acids: CASSPSPSYEQYF.

The chain links TRBV6-2 or TRBV6-3 to TRBJ2-7; 7 bases align to TRBD2. V lost 0 bases and J lost 0; bases outside the gene matches: 2. This CDR3 is built from 15 residues. The germline gives CDR1 MNHEY, CDR2 SVGEGT. For the CDR3, the DNA is TGTGCCAGCAGTTACTCGCGGGGGAACTCCTACGAGCAGTACTTC. Amino acids: CASSYSRGNSYEQYF.

The chain links TRBV27 to TRBJ2-7; 11 bases are a match to TRBD1. The CDR3 is 15 amino acids. J gave up 4 bases and V 4 bases, and 6 bases lay outside the gene matches. Germline assignment: CDR1 MNHEY and CDR2 SMNVEV (reference sequence). Written as DNA, the CDR3 is TGTGCCAGCAGTTCCCGGGACAGGGGGAAATACGAGCAGTACTTC. Residues: CASSSRDRGKYEQYF.

Only a few counts were recorded for this clonotype. The chain employs TRBV24-1 and TRBJ2-1; D is ambiguous. V was clipped by 1 base and J by 10 bases, with 4 bases between them. Germline V gives CDR1 KGHDR, CDR2 SFDVKD. The CDR3 runs to 11 residues. This CDR3 reads CATSDFSEQFF. CDR3 in DNA: TGTGCCACCAGTGATTTTAGCGAGCAGTTCTTC.

This chain joins TRBV5-8 and TRBJ2-7; maybe TRBD2 (6 bases). This CDR3 is built from 15 residues. CDR1 is SGHTS, CDR2 YDEGEE, per germline. V dropped 3 bases and J dropped 2 bases, with 15 bases sitting between them. CDR3: CASSYKGLGPYEQYF. CDR3 sequence (DNA): TGTGCCAGCAGCTATAAGGGACTGGGGCCCTACGAGCAGTACTTC. The variable domain in full, completed from reference TRBV5-8 and TRBJ2-7, reads EAGVTQSPTHLIKTRGQQATLRCSPISGHTSVYWYQQALGLGLQFLLWYDEGEERNRGNFPPRFSGRQFPNYSSELNVNALELEDSALYLCASSYKGLGPYEQYFGPGTRLTVT.

The DNA of the CDR3 is TGTGCCAGCAGCTTAGGAGGCATCGACTACGAGCAGTACTTC. It is translated as CASSLGGIDYEQYF. The chain employs TRBV7-8 and TRBJ2-7; no firm D call. Trimming removed 1 base from V and 3 bases from J, with 10 bases in between. This CDR3 region has 14 residues. Germline V gene sequence: CDR1 SGHVS, CDR2 FQNEAQ.

This sequence joins TRBV28 and TRBJ1-1, with D unclear. This CDR3 comprises 14 residues. V lost 7 bases and J 0 bases, leaving 12 bases between the germline ends. Germline V gene sequence: CDR1 MDHEN, CDR2 SYDVKM. CDR3 sequence: CASTLDQMNTEAFF. CDR3 in DNA: TGTGCCAGCACATTGGATCAGATGAACACTGAAGCTTTCTTT.

This clonotype was picked up a small number of times. V gene TRBV6-5 combines with J gene TRBJ2-7, with 13 bases identical to TRBD2. Germline trimming cut 4 bases from V and 0 bases from J; bases unmatched to any gene: 9. Germline lookup yields CDR1 MNHEY and CDR2 SVGAGI. This CDR3 is 18 amino acids long. The CDR3 region is CASSSRLAGGSSSYEQYF. In DNA, the CDR3 is TGTGCCAGCAGTTCCAGACTAGCGGGAGGATCAAGCTCCTACGAGCAGTACTTC.

This clonotype has only a few counts. V gene TRBV6-5 combines with J gene TRBJ2-7, with unresolved D. V lost 3 bases, J lost 3 bases, and 15 bases lay in between. Per germline, CDR1 MNHEY and CDR2 SVGAGI. The CDR3 has 15 residues. This chain's CDR3 is CASSYDGSSHYEQYF. The CDR3 DNA is TGTGCCAGCAGTTATGACGGCAGTTCCCACTACGAGCAGTACTTC.

V usage is TRBV20-1 and J usage is TRBJ2-1; the D gene could be TRBD1 or TRBD2 (5 bases each). Trimming cost V 3 bases and J 1 base, with 10 bases left between them. The germline gives CDR1 DFQATT, CDR2 SNEGSKA (reference sequence). This CDR3 is 14 amino acids long. The CDR3 bases are TGCAGTGCTAGGGGGACCCCTTCCTACAATGAGCAGTTCTTC. It codes for CSARGTPSYNEQFF.

The gene calls are TRBV10-3 and TRBJ2-7, with 8 bases that match TRBD2. This CDR3 has 16 amino acids. Per the germline V gene, CDR1 is ENHRY and CDR2 is SYGVKD. The junction had 7 bases not matched to a gene; V was cut back by 0 bases and J by 3 bases. The CDR3 DNA is TGTGCCATCAGTGAGTCGTGGCCTAGCGGGCACTACGAGCAGTACTTC. This codes for CAISESWPSGHYEQYF.

This clonotype was recorded a few times. This rearrangement joins TRBV13 to TRBJ1-1; no clear D. Per germline, CDR1 PRHDT and CDR2 FYEKMQ (reference sequence). The V end was cut by 5 bases, the J end by 0 bases, with 10 bases between. The CDR3 is made up of 14 amino acids. CDR3 DNA sequence: TGTGCCAGCAGCCCTCAGGCGGTGAACACTGAAGCTTTCTTT. As protein: CASSPQAVNTEAFF.

The DNA of the CDR3 is TGTGCCAGTAGTATGCTCCAGGGGGCAGGGTCAGATACGCAGTATTTT. The encoded protein is CASSMLQGAGSDTQYF. This rearrangement joins TRBV19 to TRBJ2-3; 8 bases map to TRBD1. CDR1 is LNHDA and CDR2 is SQIVND in the germline V gene (reference sequence). V lost 3 bases and J lost 4; bases outside the gene matches: 9. This CDR3 has 16 amino acids.

This clonotype was seen a few times. V is TRBV18 and J is TRBJ2-3; weak D call: TRBD1 (5 bases). Germline V gene lookup returns CDR1 KGHSH and CDR2 LQKENI. CDR3 length: 16 residues. The ends were cut back, 1 base at V and 1 base at J, with 12 bases in the middle. Here the CDR3 reads CASSPLSGRGTDTQYF. Here the CDR3 DNA reads TGTGCCAGCTCACCACTTTCGGGCAGGGGCACAGATACGCAGTATTTT.

This clonotype was observed a handful of times. The V gene is TRBV7-8, the J gene TRBJ2-1, with 15 nucleotides matching TRBD2. Germline values: CDR1 SGHVS, CDR2 FQNEAQ. Trimming cost V 5 bases and J 9 bases; bases outside gene matches: 17. The CDR3 runs 19 residues. CDR3 sequence: CASSRAGTSGRTPYPEQFF. The CDR3 region has the DNA TGTGCCAGCAGCCGCGCCGGGACTAGCGGGAGGACCCCCTATCCTGAGCAGTTCTTC. The full variable domain, its missing parts supplied by reference TRBV7-8 and TRBJ2-1, is GAGVSQSPRYKVAKRGQDVALRCDPISGHVSLFWYQQALGQGPEFLTYFQNEAQLDKSGLPSDRFFAERPEGSVSTLKIQRTQQEDSAVYLCASSRAGTSGRTPYPEQFFGPGTRLTVL.

This clonotype has only a few counts. The chain has TRBV3-1 and TRBJ2-1; 12 bases match TRBD2. Germline assignment: CDR1 LGHDT and CDR2 YNNKEL (reference sequence). Germline trimming cut 0 bases from V and 12 bases from J; bases unmatched to any gene: 15. The CDR3 covers 18 residues. The CDR3 spells CASSQDPPGLAGGARQFF. The CDR3 DNA follows: TGTGCCAGCAGCCAAGATCCCCCCGGGCTAGCGGGGGGGGCGAGGCAGTTCTTC.